The rows below give T cell receptor beta chains drawn from one sample of a study of shared clonotypes between healthy human individuals. TCRdb keeps only in-frame clones here, not all; method: immunoSEQ multiplex PCR. Among approximately 2.1 million clones listed, 85% to 95% were seen once. Sequencing used naive CD4+ T cells from PBMCs. These receptors originate from a man in his late teens or twenties in good health. Some clones in this sample may be carry-over from other donors' samples. Both conserved end residues are part of each CDR3. The order of the fields is J gene, D gene, clone size, V gene, CDR3 protein, CDR3 DNA. A D gene is named only where the DNA matches it firmly. A clone size is listed for some rows: how often the clone was seen (once, few, many), or a class if it is expanded.

>TRBJ1-2|-|-|TRBV6-5
CASSRHTGANYGYTF
TGTGCCAGCAGCCGACATACGGGGGCTAACTATGGCTACACCTTC
>TRBJ1-1|-|-|TRBV2
CASLFRTMNTEAFF
TGTGCCAGTCTGTTTCGGACGATGAACACTGAAGCTTTCTTT
>TRBJ1-3|-|-|TRBV19
CASSTPGNTIYF
TGTGCCAGTAGTACCCCCGGAAACACCATATATTTT
>TRBJ1-1|-|-|TRBV5-1
CAGSPSSPAEAFF
TGCGCCGGCAGCCCTTCGAGCCCAGCTGAAGCTTTCTTT
>TRBJ1-5|-|-|TRBV12-2
CASRRQGGTGSNQPQHF
TGTGCAAGTCGGCGACAGGGAGGAACCGGTAGCAATCAGCCCCAGCATTTT
>TRBJ2-1|TRBD2|-|TRBV19
CASSGRLAGGIGSYNEQFF
TGTGCCAGTAGTGGTAGACTAGCGGGAGGCATCGGCTCCTACAATGAGCAGTTCTTC
>TRBJ1-5|TRBD1|-|TRBV28
CASRVGQGTGNQPQHF
TGTGCCAGCAGGGTAGGACAGGGGACGGGCAATCAGCCCCAGCATTTT
>TRBJ2-7|-|-|TRBV7-2
CASSKTAGPYEQYF
TGTGCCAGCAGCAAGACTGCCGGTCCCTACGAGCAGTACTTC
>TRBJ1-2|TRBD1|-|TRBV19
CASSELRTGNYGYTF
TGTGCCAGTAGTGAACTTAGGACAGGGAACTATGGCTACACCTTC
>TRBJ1-4|-|-|TRBV9
CASSPGTSGLFF
TGTGCCAGCAGCCCTGGGACATCGGGACTGTTTTTT
>TRBJ1-4|TRBD1|-|TRBV4-1
CASSQDYGQGHMIGNEKLFF
TGCGCCAGCAGCCAAGATTATGGACAGGGGCATATGATCGGTAATGAAAAACTGTTTTTT
>TRBJ1-1|TRBD1|few|TRBV4-1
CASSQVGTGQGHTEAFF
TGCGCCAGCAGCCAAGTAGGTACGGGACAGGGACACACTGAAGCTTTCTTT
>TRBJ2-7|-|-|TRBV6-5
CASSPGGGNYEQYF
TGTGCCAGCAGCCCGGGAGGGGGCAACTACGAGCAGTACTTC
>TRBJ1-2|TRBD1|-|TRBV10-1
CASSGTGENGYTF
TGCGCCAGCAGCGGGACAGGGGAGAATGGCTACACCTTC
>TRBJ2-7|TRBD2|-|TRBV7-2
CASSLPGGPQTYEQYF
TGTGCCAGCAGCTTACCGGGGGGGCCCCAAACCTACGAGCAGTACTTC
>TRBJ1-1|-|-|TRBV2
CAGTPEVGARTEAFF
TGTGCCGGGACCCCCGAGGTGGGGGCAAGGACTGAAGCTTTCTTT
>TRBJ2-7|-|once|TRBV29-1
CSARKQETYEQYF
TGCAGCGCCCGCAAACAGGAAACTTACGAGCAGTACTTC
>TRBJ2-4|-|-|TRBV4-1
CASSPIIGVAKNIQYF
TGCGCCAGCAGCCCGATTATAGGGGTAGCCAAAAACATTCAGTACTTC
>TRBJ1-5|-|-|TRBV28
CASTIGTLGNQPQHF
TGTGCCAGCACCATTGGGACCCTTGGCAATCAGCCCCAGCATTTT
>TRBJ2-3|TRBD2|-|TRBV2
CASIPRERDTQYF
TGTGCCAGCATTCCGCGGGAGAGAGATACGCAGTATTTT
>TRBJ2-5|-|-|TRBV7-9
CASSPLDSLETQYF
TGTGCCAGCAGCCCGCTGGACAGCCTAGAGACCCAGTACTTC
>TRBJ1-6|-|-|TRBV6-5
CASSSGTANSPLHF
TGTGCCAGCAGCTCCGGGACTGCGAATTCACCCCTCCACTTT
>TRBJ2-1|TRBD2|-|TRBV19
CASSISRVQRAGGYEQFF
TGTGCCAGTAGTATCAGCAGGGTGCAACGAGCGGGAGGCTATGAGCAGTTCTTC
>TRBJ2-1|TRBD2|-|TRBV11-2
CASSSISGRAFLEQFF
TGTGCCAGCAGCTCAATTAGCGGGAGGGCCTTCCTGGAGCAGTTCTTC
>TRBJ1-1|-|-|TRBV14
CASSPRGNTEAFF
TGTGCCAGCAGCCCCAGGGGGAACACTGAAGCTTTCTTT
>TRBJ2-7|-|-|TRBV28
CASSSIRSGYSYEQYF
TGTGCCAGCAGTTCCATTCGTAGCGGTTACTCCTACGAGCAGTACTTC
>TRBJ2-1|-|-|TRBV5-1
CASSSLTVYNEQFF
TGCGCCAGCAGCTCCTTAACCGTCTACAATGAGCAGTTCTTC
>TRBJ1-3|-|-|TRBV4-1
CASSQPGTIYF
TGCGCCAGCAGCCAACCAGGCACCATATATTTT
>TRBJ1-1|TRBD1|few|TRBV2
CASTRQGVIGEAFF
TGTGCCAGCACCCGACAGGGAGTTATAGGTGAAGCTTTCTTT
>TRBJ2-3|TRBD2|-|TRBV5-1
CASSAYFSGSTDTQYF
TGCGCCAGCAGCGCCTACTTTAGCGGGAGCACAGATACGCAGTATTTT
>TRBJ2-7|-|-|TRBV7-2
CASTRGAGLEQYF
TGTGCCAGCACCCGTGGGGCCGGACTGGAGCAGTACTTC
>TRBJ1-5|-|-|TRBV7-5
CARSLESGGSNQPQHF
TGTGCCAGAAGCTTAGAGAGCGGAGGGAGCAATCAGCCCCAGCATTTT
>TRBJ2-3|TRBD2|-|TRBV30
CAWSRASGSTDTQYF
TGTGCCTGGAGTCGGGCTAGCGGTAGCACAGATACGCAGTATTTT
>TRBJ2-1|-|-|TRBV11-1
CASSPDRNFYNEQFF
TGTGCCAGCAGCCCGGACAGAAACTTCTACAATGAGCAGTTCTTC
>TRBJ1-2|-|-|TRBV6-5
CASSSTAGGYTF
TGTGCCAGCAGTTCCACCGCAGGGGGCTACACCTTC
>TRBJ1-1|TRBD1|-|TRBV27
CASSTMTGGGTEAFF
TGTGCCAGCAGTACCATGACAGGGGGAGGCACTGAAGCTTTCTTT
>TRBJ2-7|-|-|TRBV29-1
CSVDSWGIGYYEQYF
TGCAGCGTAGATTCGTGGGGTATAGGGTACTACGAGCAGTACTTC
>TRBJ1-5|-|few|TRBV25-1
CASSEGFQPQHF
TGTGCCAGCAGTGAAGGGTTTCAGCCCCAGCATTTT
>TRBJ2-2|TRBD2|-|TRBV19
CASNAAGVGTGELFF
TGTGCCAGCAACGCAGCGGGAGTGGGCACCGGGGAGCTGTTTTTT
>TRBJ1-1|-|-|TRBV2
CASSEGHENTEAFF
TGTGCCAGCAGTGAAGGGCACGAGAACACTGAAGCTTTCTTT
>TRBJ1-5|-|-|TRBV28
CASSAYTGPNQPQHF
TGTGCCAGCAGTGCATATACAGGGCCCAATCAGCCCCAGCATTTT
>TRBJ2-5|-|-|TRBV25-1
CASSELGGKETQYF
TGTGCCAGCAGTGAATTAGGGGGTAAAGAGACCCAGTACTTC
>TRBJ2-5|-|-|TRBV6-1
CASSEFPPETQYF
TGTGCCAGCAGTGAATTCCCGCCGGAGACCCAGTACTTC
>TRBJ2-7|TRBD2|once|TRBV7-2
CASNLVASGIYEQYF
TGTGCCAGCAACTTAGTGGCTAGCGGGATTTACGAGCAGTACTTC
>TRBJ1-1|-|-|TRBV7-3
CASSSTGSEAFF
TGTGCCAGCAGCTCCACAGGGAGTGAGGCTTTCTTT
>TRBJ2-7|TRBD2|-|TRBV5-1
CASSLGTSGKYEQYF
TGCGCCAGCAGCTTGGGGACTAGCGGGAAATACGAGCAGTACTTC
>TRBJ1-2|-|-|TRBV6-5
CASRGGGGSSYGYTF
TGTGCCAGCAGGGGAGGCGGGGGCTCGTCCTATGGCTACACCTTC